This TCR beta chain originates from a study of T cells after yellow fever vaccination. Whole-study context: Preparing low-cell-number fractions relied on SMART-Seq v4 Ultra Low Input.

Whole-study results and caveats: Of the clonotypes, a small share occurred in both CD4 and CD8 compartments. At 95% to 96% for CD4 and approximately 89% for CD8, most primary-vaccination clones showed up again after the booster.

Remarks on this clonotype: Antigen specificity is unknown.

After removal of 2 bases from V and 9 bases from J, the junction contained 0 bases not matched to a gene. The germline gives CDR1 LGHDT, CDR2 YNNKEL (reference sequence). The CDR3 loop spans 13 amino acids. MiXCR, applied by TCRdb to the 5' RACE reads, yields one record per CDR3 protein. Among hundreds of thousands of distinct CDR3 sequences listed, around 12% were seen once. The chain combines TRBV3-1 with TRBJ2-1; 11 positions match TRBD2. The sequence was obtained from a man aged 18 to 30 who received the YFV17D yellow fever vaccine. This specimen consisted of CD4+ T cells sorted from PBMCs, obtained 15 days after the yellow fever booster vaccination. The chain's CDR3 is CASSQLAGGEQFF. CDR3 bases: TGTGCCAGCAGCCAACTAGCGGGGGGTGAGCAGTTCTTC.